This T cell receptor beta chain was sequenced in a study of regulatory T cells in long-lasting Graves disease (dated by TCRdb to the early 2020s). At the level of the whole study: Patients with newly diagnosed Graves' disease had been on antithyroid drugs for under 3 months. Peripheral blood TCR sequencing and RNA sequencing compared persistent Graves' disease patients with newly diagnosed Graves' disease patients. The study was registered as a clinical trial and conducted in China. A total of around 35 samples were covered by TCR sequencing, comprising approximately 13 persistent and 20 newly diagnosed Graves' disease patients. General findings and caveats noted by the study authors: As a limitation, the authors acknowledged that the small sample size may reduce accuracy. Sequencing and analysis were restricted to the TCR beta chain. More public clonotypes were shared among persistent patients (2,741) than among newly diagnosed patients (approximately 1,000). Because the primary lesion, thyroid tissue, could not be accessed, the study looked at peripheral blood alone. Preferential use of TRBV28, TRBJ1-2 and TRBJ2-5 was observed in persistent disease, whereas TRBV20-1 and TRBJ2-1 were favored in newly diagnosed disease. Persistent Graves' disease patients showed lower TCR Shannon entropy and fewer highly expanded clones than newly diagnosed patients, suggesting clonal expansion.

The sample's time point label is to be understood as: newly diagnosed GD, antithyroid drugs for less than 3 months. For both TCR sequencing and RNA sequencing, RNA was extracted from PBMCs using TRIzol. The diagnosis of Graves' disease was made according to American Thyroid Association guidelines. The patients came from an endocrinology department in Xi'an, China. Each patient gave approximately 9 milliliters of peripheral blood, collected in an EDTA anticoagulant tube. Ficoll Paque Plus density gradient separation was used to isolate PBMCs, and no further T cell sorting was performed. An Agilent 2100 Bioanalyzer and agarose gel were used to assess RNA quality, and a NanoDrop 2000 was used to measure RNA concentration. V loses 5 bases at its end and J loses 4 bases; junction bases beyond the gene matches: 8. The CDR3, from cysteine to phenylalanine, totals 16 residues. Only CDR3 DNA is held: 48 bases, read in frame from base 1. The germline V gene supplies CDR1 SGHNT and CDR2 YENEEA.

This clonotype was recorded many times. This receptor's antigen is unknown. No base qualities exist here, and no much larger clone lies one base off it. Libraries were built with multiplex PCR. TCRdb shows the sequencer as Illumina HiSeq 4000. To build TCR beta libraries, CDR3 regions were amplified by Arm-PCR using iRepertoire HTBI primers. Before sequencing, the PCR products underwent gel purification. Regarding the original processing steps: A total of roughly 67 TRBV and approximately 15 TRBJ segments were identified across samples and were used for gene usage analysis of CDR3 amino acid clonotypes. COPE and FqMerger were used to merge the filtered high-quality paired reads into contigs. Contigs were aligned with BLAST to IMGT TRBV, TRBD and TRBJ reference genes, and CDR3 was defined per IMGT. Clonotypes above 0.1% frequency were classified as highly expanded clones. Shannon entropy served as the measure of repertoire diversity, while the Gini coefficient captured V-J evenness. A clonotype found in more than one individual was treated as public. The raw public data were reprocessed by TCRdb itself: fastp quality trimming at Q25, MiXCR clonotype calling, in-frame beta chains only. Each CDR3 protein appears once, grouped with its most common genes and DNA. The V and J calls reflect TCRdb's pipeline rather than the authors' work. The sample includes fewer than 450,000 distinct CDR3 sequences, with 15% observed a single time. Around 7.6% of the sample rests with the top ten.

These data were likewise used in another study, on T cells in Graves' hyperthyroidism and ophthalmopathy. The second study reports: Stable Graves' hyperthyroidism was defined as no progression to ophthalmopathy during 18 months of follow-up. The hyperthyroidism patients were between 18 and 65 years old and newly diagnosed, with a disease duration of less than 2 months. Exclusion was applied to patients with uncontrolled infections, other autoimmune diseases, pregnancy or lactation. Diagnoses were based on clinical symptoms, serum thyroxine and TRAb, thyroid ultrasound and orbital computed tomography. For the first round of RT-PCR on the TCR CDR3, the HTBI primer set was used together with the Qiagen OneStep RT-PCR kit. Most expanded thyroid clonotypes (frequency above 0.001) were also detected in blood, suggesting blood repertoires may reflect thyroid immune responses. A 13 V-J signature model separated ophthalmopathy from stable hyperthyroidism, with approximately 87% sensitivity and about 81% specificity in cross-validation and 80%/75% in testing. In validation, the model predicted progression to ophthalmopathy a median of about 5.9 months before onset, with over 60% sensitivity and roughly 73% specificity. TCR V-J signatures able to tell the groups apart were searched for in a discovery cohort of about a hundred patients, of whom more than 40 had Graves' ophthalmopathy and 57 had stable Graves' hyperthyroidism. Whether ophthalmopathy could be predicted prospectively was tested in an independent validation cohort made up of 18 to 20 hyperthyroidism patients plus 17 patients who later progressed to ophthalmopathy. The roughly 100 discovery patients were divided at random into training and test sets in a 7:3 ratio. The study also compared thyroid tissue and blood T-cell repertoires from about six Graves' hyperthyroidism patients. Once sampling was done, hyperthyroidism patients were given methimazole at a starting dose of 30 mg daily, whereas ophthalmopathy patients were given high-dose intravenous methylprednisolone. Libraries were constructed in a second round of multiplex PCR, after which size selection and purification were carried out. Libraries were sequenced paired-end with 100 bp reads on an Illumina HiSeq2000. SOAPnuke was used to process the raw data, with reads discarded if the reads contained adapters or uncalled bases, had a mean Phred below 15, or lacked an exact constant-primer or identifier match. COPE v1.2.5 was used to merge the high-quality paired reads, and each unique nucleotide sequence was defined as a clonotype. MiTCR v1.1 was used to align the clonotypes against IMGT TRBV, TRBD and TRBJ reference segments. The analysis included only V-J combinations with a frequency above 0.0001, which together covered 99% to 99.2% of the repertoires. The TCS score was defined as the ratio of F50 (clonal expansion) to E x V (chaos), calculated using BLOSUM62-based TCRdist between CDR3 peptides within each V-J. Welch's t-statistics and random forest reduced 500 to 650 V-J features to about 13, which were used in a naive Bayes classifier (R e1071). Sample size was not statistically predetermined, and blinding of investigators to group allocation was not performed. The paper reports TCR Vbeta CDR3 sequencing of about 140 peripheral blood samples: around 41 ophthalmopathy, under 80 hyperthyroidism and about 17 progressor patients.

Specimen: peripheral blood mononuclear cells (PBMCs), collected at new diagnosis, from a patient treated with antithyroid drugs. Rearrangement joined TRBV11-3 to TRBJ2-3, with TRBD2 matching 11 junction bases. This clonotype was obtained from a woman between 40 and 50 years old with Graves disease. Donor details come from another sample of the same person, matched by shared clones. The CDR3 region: CASSPPGLAVPDTQYF. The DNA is TGTGCCAGCAGCCCACCGGGACTAGCGGTCCCAGATACGCAGTATTTT.